The 16 T cell receptor beta chains below come from one sample, sequenced in a study of T cells in Graves' hyperthyroidism and ophthalmopathy. The investigators amplified TCR beta CDR3 regions from RNA transcripts. The primer set for the first-round RT-PCR of the TCR CDR3 was HTBI. MiXCR was run by TCRdb on the multiplex PCR reads, yielding one entry per CDR3 protein. The sample records hundreds of thousands of distinct CDR3 sequences, about two fifths being singletons. Sequencing input: blood. The receptor set was obtained from a man aged 18 to 35 with Graves' hyperthyroidism.

V is TRBV10-3 and J is TRBJ2-1; TRBD2 is a possible D gene (5 bases). V was clipped by 0 bases and J by 6 bases, with 9 bases between them. The CDR3 length is 14 residues. The germline CDR1 and CDR2 sequences are ENHRY and SYGVKD. CDR3 sequence: CAISESREVNEQFF. The CDR3 bases are TGTGCCATCAGTGAGTCGAGGGAAGTCAATGAGCAGTTCTTC.

This clonotype was observed at least ten times. This rearrangement joins TRBV7-3 to TRBJ1-1; D is uncertain. Trimming left V 5 bases short and J 0 bases short, with 7 bases between. Germline CDR1 reads SGHTA; CDR2 reads FQGTGA. This CDR3 spans 13 amino acids. CDR3 residues: CASSEDVNTEAFF. DNA for the CDR3: TGTGCCAGCAGCGAAGATGTGAACACTGAAGCTTTCTTT. Full variable domain (outside the CDR3, taken from reference TRBV7-3 and TRBJ1-1): GAGVSQTPSNKVTEKGKYVELRCDPISGHTALYWYRQSLGQGPEFLIYFQGTGAADDSGLPNDRFFAVRPEGSVSTLKIQRTERGDSAVYLCASSEDVNTEAFFGQGTRLTVV.

This clonotype came up a few times. V gene TRBV7-2 combines with J gene TRBJ1-5; D not certain. The germline V gene encodes CDR1 SGHTA and CDR2 FQGNSA. The CDR3 consists of 13 residues. Trimming shortened V by 6 bases and J by 4 bases, and 10 bases separated the two germline ends. CDR3 in DNA: TGTGCCAGCAGTTTATCGGTGAATCAGCCCCAGCATTTT. This encodes CASSLSVNQPQHF.

The chain employs TRBV6-2 or TRBV6-3 and TRBJ2-5, with TRBD1 identical over 9 bases. The CDR3 covers 13 residues. The junction had 5 bases not matched to a gene; V was cut back by 6 bases and J by 6 bases. Germline V gives CDR1 MNHEY, CDR2 SVGEGT. CDR3 protein: CASSGDRAQTQYF. The CDR3 nucleotides are TGTGCCAGCAGCGGGGACAGGGCCCAGACCCAGTACTTC.

The chain joins TRBV4-2 to TRBJ1-2, with 8 positions matching TRBD1. The CDR3 is made up of 14 amino acids. Germline V lookup: CDR1 LGHNA, CDR2 YNFKEQ. With 4 bases clipped from V and 7 bases from J, the junction kept 8 bases outside the gene matches. CDR3 in DNA: TGTGCCAGCAGCCCCTCTCCAGGGGGCGGTGGCTACACCTTC. This sequence encodes CASSPSPGGGGYTF.

This clonotype was seen once. V gene TRBV7-8 combines with J gene TRBJ2-5, with 7 bases that match TRBD2. The CDR3 consists of 16 residues. J was trimmed by 5 bases and V by 4 bases; bases with no gene match: 13. Germline CDR1 reads SGHVS; CDR2 reads FQNEAQ. The CDR3 bases are TGTGCCAGCAGCTGGGGGGGTAAGGGAGATATGGAGACCCAGTACTTC. Translated: CASSWGGKGDMETQYF.

About this clonotype: A much larger clone sits a single nucleotide away, making a read error possible. This sequence joins TRBV2 and TRBJ2-2; the D gene is possibly TRBD1 (5 bases). The CDR3 covers 16 residues. Germline CDR1 reads SNHLY; CDR2 reads FYNNEI. Trimming cost V 4 bases and J 0 bases, with 12 bases left between them. The DNA for the CDR3 is TGTGCCAGCAGTGGGACACCCCTAGCGAACACCGGGGAGCTGTTTTTT. Translated, it gives CASSGTPLANTGELFF.

The CDR3 DNA is TGTGCCAGCAGCCCTGAGGTTCTCGGAAACACCATATATTTT. Residues: CASSPEVLGNTIYF. The rearrangement joins TRBV7-2 to TRBJ1-3; D not certain. CDR3 size: 14 residues. V lost 5 bases and J 4 bases, leaving 12 bases between the germline ends. Germline-derived CDR1 and CDR2 are SGHTA and FQGNSA.

This clonotype was seen ten or more times. The V gene is TRBV19, the J gene TRBJ1-5, with TRBD1 as a possible D gene (5 bases). Trimming took off 4 bases at V and 9 bases at J, with 19 bases between the two ends. Germline V gene sequence: CDR1 LNHDA, CDR2 SQIVND (reference sequence). This CDR3 spans 15 amino acids. The CDR3 sequence: CASSKVTGESRPQHF. DNA for the CDR3: TGTGCCAGTAGTAAGGTCACAGGTGAATCACGGCCCCAGCATTTT.

The J gene is TRBJ1-2, the V gene TRBV7-9, with 7 bases that match TRBD1. CDR3 length: 16 residues. V trimming: 6 bases; J trimming: 3 bases; junction bases outside the gene matches: 13. CDR1 and CDR2 from the germline V gene are SEHNR and FQNEAQ (reference sequence). The CDR3 loop reads CASSRDSTRQDYGYTF. The CDR3 DNA sequence: TGTGCCAGCAGTCGGGACAGTACGAGGCAGGACTATGGCTACACCTTC.

Many counts were recorded for this clonotype. The chain links TRBV5-1 to TRBJ1-5; D is ambiguous. Looked up from germline, CDR1 is SGHRS and CDR2 is YFSETQ. Trimming removed 4 bases from V and 5 bases from J, with 13 bases in between. CDR3 size: 14 residues. CDR3 nucleotides: TGCGCCAGCAGCATCGACGGGGTTGATCAGCCCCAGCATTTT. It translates to CASSIDGVDQPQHF.

In its sample, this clonotype was seen many times. The J gene is TRBJ1-2, the V gene TRBV29-1; no definite D call. With 4 bases removed from V and 2 bases from J, the gap between germline ends came to 11 bases. The CDR3 has 13 residues. Germline V gene lookup returns CDR1 SQVTM and CDR2 ANQGSEA. CDR3 in amino acids: CSVGYDGNYGYTF. CDR3 bases: TGCAGCGTTGGGTATGACGGAAACTATGGCTACACCTTC.

This clonotype was seen at least ten times. Relative to the germline gene, one junction end is altered; a read error may explain this. The gene calls are TRBV5-1 and TRBJ2-7; possibly TRBD2 for D (5 bases). The CDR3 consists of 12 residues. Germline CDR1 is SGHRS and CDR2 is YFSETQ. Written as DNA, the CDR3 is TGTGCCAGCAGCTTAGCGTCCGACGAGCAGTACTTC. Amino acid sequence: CASSLASDEQYF.

The chain carries TRBV5-1 and TRBJ1-2; 9 bases line up with TRBD1. CDR3 size: 15 residues. In germline, CDR1 is SGHRS, CDR2 YFSETQ. Trimming took 0 bases from V and 2 from J; bases not matched to a gene: 2. The CDR3 spells CASSLVGTGNYGYTF. The CDR3 nucleotides read TGCGCCAGCAGCTTGGTTGGGACAGGGAACTATGGCTACACCTTC. The entire variable domain, with the rest obtained from reference TRBV5-1 and TRBJ1-2, is as follows: KAGVTQTPRYLIKTRGQQVTLSCSPISGHRSVSWYQQTPGQGLQFLFEYFSETQRNKGNFPGRFSGRQFSNSRSEMNVSTLELGDSALYLCASSLVGTGNYGYTFGSGTRLTVV.

The gene calls are TRBV7-2 and TRBJ2-6; 10 bases are shared with TRBD1. The CDR3 has 17 amino acids. V was clipped by 1 base and J by 0 bases; unmatched bases: 0. Germline values: CDR1 SGHTA, CDR2 FQGNSA. CDR3 region: CASSLGTGGSGANVLTF. The CDR3 bases are TGTGCCAGCAGCTTAGGGACAGGGGGCTCTGGGGCCAACGTCCTGACTTTC.

The table lists this clonotype with a few counts. The chain joins TRBV6-5 to TRBJ2-7; TRBD1 matches 7 bases. CDR1 and CDR2 from the germline V gene are MNHEY and SVGAGI. V shed 5 bases and J 5 bases; nucleotides not matched to a gene: 3. This CDR3 has 12 amino acids. The CDR3 DNA is TGTGCCAGCAGTGGACAGGTTAACGAGCAGTACTTC. Its protein is CASSGQVNEQYF.